Listed below are T cell receptor beta chains from one sample, sequenced in a study of blood T cell repertoires in COVID-19. Assay used: immunoSEQ multiplex PCR; TCRdb lists only in-frame clones, some missing. The data hold 200,000 to 250,000 clones, with approximately 82% observed a single time. The sequencing sample was made of peripheral blood. These TCRs come from a woman in her forties who had recovered from COVID-19. Each CDR3 is given with its conserved first and last residue. A D gene is named only where the DNA matches it firmly.

TRBV7-2	TRBJ2-1	TRBD1	CASSLQGQVVNEQFF	TGTGCCAGCAGCTTACAGGGACAGGTAGTCAATGAGCAGTTCTTC
TRBV2	TRBJ2-2	TRBD1	CASRLRDRGSPGELFF	TGTGCCAGCAGACTACGGGACAGGGGGAGTCCCGGGGAGCTGTTTTTT
TRBV6-6	TRBJ2-5	.	CAVRKETQYF	TGTGCCGTGCGGAAAGAGACCCAGTACTTC
TRBV19	TRBJ1-5	TRBD1	CASSMRQGVGSNQPQHF	TGTGCCAGTAGTATGCGGCAGGGGGTTGGAAGCAATCAGCCCCAGCATTTT
TRBV24-1	TRBJ1-4	TRBD1	CATSEADRGWEKLFF	TGTGCCACCAGTGAAGCGGACAGGGGATGGGAAAAACTGTTTTTT
TRBV5-1	TRBJ2-3	.	CASSLADSTGPDTQYF	TGCGCCAGCAGCTTGGCGGACTCTACTGGTCCGGATACGCAGTATTTT
TRBV3-1/TRBV3-2	TRBJ1-1	.	CASSQAGTSNTEAFF	TGTGCCAGCAGCCAAGCGGGGACATCGAACACTGAAGCTTTCTTT
TRBV24-1	TRBJ1-2	.	CATSGELDGYTF	TGTGCCACCAGTGGAGAGTTGGATGGCTACACCTTC
TRBV7-9	TRBJ1-2	TRBD1	CASSLFGDSYGYTF	TGTGCCAGCAGCTTATTCGGGGACAGCTATGGCTACACCTTC
TRBV2	TRBJ1-2	TRBD1	CASSGQGLGYGYTF	TGTGCCAGCAGTGGACAGGGATTAGGCTATGGCTACACCTTC
TRBV7-8	TRBJ2-5	.	CASSPRVGRETQYF	TGTGCCAGCAGCCCCAGGGTGGGCAGAGAGACCCAGTACTTC
TRBV25-1	TRBJ1-2	TRBD1	CASSESAPGGLSGGYTF	TGTGCCAGCAGTGAAAGCGCTCCAGGGGGCCTTTCGGGTGGCTACACCTTC
TRBV12-3/TRBV12-4	TRBJ1-5	TRBD1	CASVGQGGQPQHF	TGTGCCAGCGTAGGACAGGGCGGTCAGCCCCAGCATTTT
TRBV6-6	TRBJ1-1	TRBD1	CASSETGFHEAFF	TGTGCCAGCAGTGAGACAGGGTTTCATGAAGCTTTCTTT
TRBV3-1/TRBV3-2	TRBJ2-7	TRBD2	CASSPISGVSYEQYF	TGTGCCAGCAGCCCAATCAGCGGGGTCTCCTACGAGCAGTACTTC
TRBV19	TRBJ2-7	TRBD2	CASRLTSGVYEQYF	TGTGCCAGTAGGTTGACTAGCGGGGTCTACGAGCAGTACTTC
TRBV19	TRBJ2-2	.	CASNPDGQNTGELFF	TGTGCCAGTAATCCGGACGGACAGAACACCGGGGAGCTGTTTTTT
TRBV5-6	TRBJ2-7	.	CASSLQLIEQYF	TGTGCCAGCAGCTTGCAGTTAATTGAGCAGTACTTC
TRBV3-1/TRBV3-2	TRBJ1-4	.	CASSPVYSGGDEKLFF	TGTGCCAGCAGCCCAGTTTACTCGGGAGGTGATGAAAAACTGTTTTTT
TRBV29-1	TRBJ1-1	.	CSVDRDITEAFF	TGCAGCGTTGATCGGGATATCACTGAAGCTTTCTTT
TRBV6-6	TRBJ2-3	.	CASSYSSASTDTQYF	TGTGCCAGCAGTTACTCCAGCGCGTCGACAGATACGCAGTATTTT